The clone carrying this TCR beta chain turned up a few times. Its antigen is unknown. These data are taken from a study of T-cell reconstitution after alpha-beta-depleted transplantation in children. Study-level points and caveats: T-cell counts and diversity at one year following transplant were attributed mainly to newly produced T cells.

A TCRbeta library incorporating unique molecular identifiers was prepared. Using its own MiXCR run on the PCR reads, TCRdb lists one record per CDR3 protein. The sample consists of roughly 570,000 distinct CDR3 sequences, more than 20% of them appearing once. V dropped 0 bases and J dropped 7 bases, with 13 bases sitting between them. Germline V CDR1 and CDR2: LNHNV, YYDKDF (reference sequence). The CDR3 contains 15 residues. The chain couples TRBV15 to TRBJ1-3; possible D gene TRBD1, 6 bases. This sample comprised PBMCs, obtained before TCRalphabeta/CD19-depleted stem cell transplant. The TCR was taken from a boy in the first two years of life with Wiskott-Aldrich syndrome, due to receive a stem cell transplant. In DNA, the CDR3 is TGTGCCACCAGCAGAGAACAGGGTTTATGGAACACCATATATTTT. Protein sequence: CATSREQGLWNTIYF.